This T cell receptor beta chain was documented in a study of T-cell memory formation after mild COVID-19. With 3 bases removed from V and 3 bases from J, the gap between germline ends came to 13 bases. The germline V gene encodes CDR1 MGHRA and CDR2 YSYEKL. CDR3 size: 15 residues. This clonotype was observed many times. TCRdb fed the 5' RACE reads into MiXCR, producing one record per CDR3 protein. Of 40,000 to 60,000 distinct CDR3 sequences listed, roughly 27% are singletons. Sequencing was carried out using PBMCs or a T cell subset sorted from them (not recorded which). The clonotype was recovered from a man aged 18 to 30 who had mild COVID-19 (a few samples of this study predate the infection). Cell type and time point are not known. The chain combines TRBV4-1 with TRBJ2-3, with D tentatively TRBD1 (6 bases). The CDR3 nucleotides are TGCGCCAGCAGCCAGGGGGCCAGGGATACAGATACGCAGTATTTT. It yields the protein CASSQGARDTDTQYF.